Below, 32 T cell receptor beta chains from the same sample are listed, as sequenced in a study of pediatric ulcerative colitis. TCRdb's copy holds only in-frame clones and misses some; the assay was immunoSEQ multiplex PCR. The sample has 36,000 or so clones, more than 70% seen once. During colonoscopy, one to two rectal pinch biopsies were collected. Sample: gut tissue. The receptor set was obtained from a boy aged 5-17 years with moderate ulcerative colitis.

The chain employs TRBV27 and TRBJ2-1, with 13 bases lining up with TRBD2. The CDR3 loop spans 14 amino acids. Germline-derived CDR1 and CDR2 are MNHEY and SMNVEV (reference sequence). Trimming took 10 bases from V and 9 from J; bases not matched to a gene: 9. The CDR3 sequence is CATRTSGSWVEQFF. For the CDR3, the DNA is TGTGCCACCCGGACTAGCGGGAGTTGGGTTGAGCAGTTCTTC.

The chain has TRBV18 and TRBJ2-7, with 10 bases identical to TRBD1. Germline lookup yields CDR1 KGHSH and CDR2 LQKENI. CDR3 length: 16 residues. J was trimmed by 2 bases and V by 3 bases; bases with no gene match: 7. CDR3 nucleotides: TGTGCCAGCTCACCGCCGACCGGACAGGGGGCCTACGAGCAGTACTTC. Amino acid sequence: CASSPPTGQGAYEQYF.

This CDR3 is CASSFSQGPETYEQYF. CDR3 bases: TGTGCCAGCAGCTTTTCTCAAGGGCCGGAGACATACGAGCAGTACTTC. This chain connects TRBV7-6 to TRBJ2-7; no clear D. This CDR3 region has 16 residues. Germline CDR1 SGHVS, CDR2 FNYEAQ. V was clipped by 3 bases and J by 4 bases, with 19 bases between them.

V usage is TRBV19 and J usage is TRBJ1-2; D not certain. V gave up 5 bases and J gave up 5 bases, with 12 bases separating them. CDR3 length: 13 amino acids. Germline values: CDR1 LNHDA, CDR2 SQIVND (reference sequence). In DNA form, the CDR3 reads TGTGCCAGTAGTTTCGTAAATGGGTATGGCTACACCTTC. It encodes CASSFVNGYGYTF.

The J gene is TRBJ1-3, the V gene TRBV6-5; no definite D call. CDR3 length equals 14 residues. Germline assignment: CDR1 MNHEY and CDR2 SVGAGI. Trimming removed 6 bases at V and 2 bases at J, with 11 bases between. CDR3 sequence (DNA): TGTGCCAGCAGCACATGGACCGCTGGAAACACCATATATTTT. Amino acids: CASSTWTAGNTIYF.

The rearrangement uses TRBV4-1 and TRBJ2-7, with D maybe TRBD2 (5 bases). Germline CDR1 MGHRA, CDR2 YSYEKL. The CDR3 consists of 15 residues. V was pared by 1 base and J by 0 bases, with 10 bases between. This CDR3 is CASSQVSGVSYEQYF. The CDR3 DNA sequence: TGCGCCAGCAGCCAAGTGTCCGGGGTCTCCTACGAGCAGTACTTC.

The rearrangement joins TRBV6-5 to TRBJ1-1; D is uncertain. There are 11 residues in the CDR3. V was shortened by 5 bases and J by 4 bases, with 5 bases between the two germline ends. CDR1 is MNHEY, CDR2 SVGAGI, per germline. Here the CDR3 DNA reads TGTGCCAGCAGTAGGGCCACTGAAGCTTTCTTT. Encoded protein: CASSRATEAFF.

This rearrangement joins TRBV6-1 to TRBJ1-5; TRBD1 agrees at 8 bases. Germline V gene data show CDR1 as MNHNS and CDR2 as SASEGT. The CDR3 is made up of 15 amino acids. Trimming cost V 7 bases and J 1 base; bases outside gene matches: 6. CDR3 sequence (DNA): TGTGCCAGCATTGGGACAGGTCGGAGCAATCAGCCCCAGCATTTT. This sequence encodes CASIGTGRSNQPQHF.

V is TRBV28 and J is TRBJ1-4; 9 bases map to TRBD1. Germline V gene lookup returns CDR1 MDHEN and CDR2 SYDVKM. The length of the CDR3 is 16 residues. V dropped 5 bases and J dropped 8; count of bases not matched to a gene: 12. In DNA, the CDR3 is TGTGCCAGCAGTCTACAACAGGGGGCGCTTCACGAAAAACTGTTTTTT. Its protein is CASSLQQGALHEKLFF.

This clone appeared a few times. The gene calls are TRBV11-2 and TRBJ1-1, with TRBD1 as a possible D gene (5 bases). Germline CDR1 reads SGHAT; CDR2 reads FQNNGV. The CDR3 length is 13 residues. Trimming took 3 bases from V and 4 from J, leaving 9 bases between them. In DNA form, the CDR3 reads TGTGCCAGCAGCTTTACCAGGGCCACTGAAGCTTTCTTT. Its protein product is CASSFTRATEAFF.

V usage is TRBV9 and J usage is TRBJ2-1, with 15 bases aligning to TRBD2. Germline V gene sequence: CDR1 SGDLS, CDR2 YYNGEE. V shed 4 bases, J shed 15 bases, and the junction held 8 bases outside the gene matches. CDR3 length equals 14 residues. The CDR3 DNA is TGTGCCAGCAGCCCTAGGACTAGCGGGGGGGCGGCGTTCTTC. As protein: CASSPRTSGGAAFF.

This sequence joins TRBV6-1 and TRBJ1-5, with D unresolved. Trimming removed 2 bases from V and 2 bases from J, with 13 bases in between. This CDR3 is built from 16 residues. CDR1 and CDR2 (germline): MNHNS, SASEGT. CDR3 loop: CASSEISGVGNQPQHF. CDR3 coding DNA: TGTGCCAGCAGTGAAATCAGCGGGGTTGGCAATCAGCCCCAGCATTTT.

J is TRBJ1-1 and V is TRBV4-2; maybe TRBD1 (5 bases). V was clipped by 1 base and J by 4 bases, with 16 bases between them. Germline-derived CDR1 and CDR2 are LGHNA and YNFKEQ. CDR3 length: 16 amino acids. This CDR3 is CASSQVIQGWGTEAFF. Written as DNA, the CDR3 is TGTGCCAGCAGCCAAGTAATTCAGGGCTGGGGCACTGAAGCTTTCTTT.

This clone occurred once. The chain recombines TRBV25-1 with TRBJ2-5; D is perhaps TRBD1 (7 bases). The ends were cut back, 6 bases at V and 5 bases at J, with 16 bases in the middle. The CDR3 is made up of 14 amino acids. Looked up from germline, CDR1 is MGHDK and CDR2 is SYGVNS. In nucleotides, the CDR3 is TGTGCCAGCAGGGTTGCAGGGGGGTGGGAGACCCAGTACTTC. Translated: CASRVAGGWETQYF.

This clone was seen only once. This rearrangement joins TRBV5-1 to TRBJ2-3; tentatively, D is TRBD1 (6 bases). The CDR3 runs 14 residues. Germline CDR1 is SGHRS and CDR2 is YFSETQ. The ends were cut back, 6 bases at V and 2 bases at J, with 13 bases in the middle. The CDR3 sequence is CASNPRGPTDTQYF. As DNA, the CDR3 is TGCGCCAGCAATCCCAGGGGCCCCACAGATACGCAGTATTTT.

The chain recombines TRBV5-1 with TRBJ1-4; possibly TRBD1 for D (5 bases). CDR3 length: 15 residues. The germline V and J ends were trimmed by 1 base and 8 bases, with 15 bases remaining between them. The germline CDR1 and CDR2 sequences are SGHRS and YFSETQ. The chain's CDR3 is CASSLFRRDEEKLFF. The CDR3 DNA reads TGCGCCAGCAGCTTGTTTCGCAGGGATGAAGAAAAACTGTTTTTT.

This clone occurred once. The gene calls are TRBV5-1 and TRBJ2-1; 13 nucleotides line up with TRBD2. The junction had 5 bases not matched to a gene; V was cut back by 2 bases and J by 6 bases. The length of the CDR3 is 16 residues. The V gene's germline CDR1 is SGHRS and CDR2 YFSETQ. This CDR3 is CASSFHTSGRANEQFF. Written as DNA, the CDR3 is TGCGCCAGCAGCTTCCATACTAGCGGGAGGGCCAATGAGCAGTTCTTC. The complete variable domain, with remaining parts taken from reference TRBV5-1 and TRBJ2-1, reads KAGVTQTPRYLIKTRGQQVTLSCSPISGHRSVSWYQQTPGQGLQFLFEYFSETQRNKGNFPGRFSGRQFSNSRSEMNVSTLELGDSALYLCASSFHTSGRANEQFFGPGTRLTVL.

Here the CDR3 DNA reads TGTGCCAGCAGTCCACCGGACAGGGTAACATATGGCTACACCTTC. Amino acids: CASSPPDRVTYGYTF. This chain links TRBV6-5 with TRBJ1-2, with 8 nucleotides matching TRBD1. Germline values: CDR1 MNHEY, CDR2 SVGAGI. V was clipped by 5 bases and J by 5 bases; unmatched bases: 10. The CDR3 is made up of 15 amino acids.

This chain joins TRBV7-8 and TRBJ1-6; D gene uncertain. The length of the CDR3 is 15 residues. Germline V gene sequence: CDR1 SGHVS, CDR2 FQNEAQ. V was trimmed by 5 bases and J by 6 bases, leaving 14 bases between them. CDR3 residues: CASSPNAGLNSPLHF. The CDR3 DNA follows: TGTGCCAGCAGCCCGAACGCTGGGCTTAATTCACCCCTCCACTTT.

The V and J genes are TRBV9 and TRBJ2-3; maybe TRBD2 (7 bases). The germline gives CDR1 SGDLS, CDR2 YYNGEE. The V gene lost 0 bases and the J gene lost 2 bases, with 13 bases spanning the gap. The CDR3 has 16 amino acids. Here the CDR3 reads CASSVVGGRDTDTQYF. Here the CDR3 DNA reads TGTGCCAGCAGCGTAGTCGGGGGGCGCGACACAGATACGCAGTATTTT.

This clone was seen a few times. This chain links TRBV4-1 with TRBJ1-3; possible D gene TRBD1, 6 bases. Between the trimmed V and J ends, which lost 2 bases and 3 bases, there was a span of 17 bases. CDR1 and CDR2 (germline): MGHRA, YSYEKL. CDR3 length: 17 residues. The DNA of the CDR3 is TGCGCCAGCAGCCAACGGAGGACAGCGGATTTTGGAAACACCATATATTTT. Amino acids: CASSQRRTADFGNTIYF.

The chain recombines TRBV5-6 with TRBJ2-3; D remains unclear. This CDR3 comprises 12 residues. The germline V and J ends were trimmed by 4 bases and 6 bases, with 9 bases remaining between them. The germline V gene encodes CDR1 SGHDT and CDR2 YYEEEE. The CDR3 DNA reads TGTGCCAGCAGCGTGACGAGGGATACGCAGTATTTT. It encodes CASSVTRDTQYF.

V is TRBV6-1 and J is TRBJ2-1; the D gene is possibly TRBD1 (6 bases). CDR3 size: 13 residues. V lost 8 bases to trimming and J lost 9 bases, with 17 bases between them. Germline CDR1 MNHNS, CDR2 SASEGT. CDR3 loop: CASEDSRGSEQFF. Written as DNA, the CDR3 is TGTGCCAGCGAAGACTCCAGGGGCAGTGAGCAGTTCTTC.

This chain links TRBV2 with TRBJ2-4; tentatively, D is TRBD1 (5 bases). The CDR3 is 16 residues long. CDR1 and CDR2 from the germline V gene are SNHLY and FYNNEI. Trimming left V 5 bases short and J 2 bases short, with 16 bases between. CDR3 nucleotides: TGTGCCAGCAGTCGCCAGGGATCTTTCACCAAAAACATTCAGTACTTC. It encodes CASSRQGSFTKNIQYF.

This sequence joins TRBV28 and TRBJ1-5, with D perhaps matching TRBD1 (5 bases). Germline assignment: CDR1 MDHEN and CDR2 SYDVKM. V lost 6 bases and J 0 bases, leaving 21 bases between the germline ends. The CDR3 consists of 18 residues. The CDR3 is CASRRTGTGIYSNQPQHF. The CDR3 coding sequence is TGTGCCAGCAGACGGACCGGGACGGGCATTTATAGCAATCAGCCCCAGCATTTT.

This clone occurred once. The chain recombines TRBV11-1 with TRBJ1-1; the D is unclear. The ends were cut back, 0 bases at V and 4 bases at J, with 6 bases in the middle. The CDR3 spans 13 residues. Germline lookup yields CDR1 SGHAT and CDR2 FQDESV (reference sequence). The CDR3 region has the DNA TGTGCCAGCAGCTTAGCGCTGACCACTGAAGCTTTCTTT. It specifies CASSLALTTEAFF. Full variable domain (remainder filled in from reference TRBV11-1 and TRBJ1-1): EAEVAQSPRYKITEKSQAVAFWCDPISGHATLYWYRQILGQGPELLVQFQDESVVDDSQLPKDRFSAERLKGVDSTLKIQPAELGDSAMYLCASSLALTTEAFFGQGTRLTVV.

V gene TRBV2 combines with J gene TRBJ2-4; 7 positions agree with TRBD1. Germline CDR1 SNHLY, CDR2 FYNNEI. This CDR3 contains 13 residues. Trimming took 6 bases from V and 6 from J; bases not matched to a gene: 5. In DNA, the CDR3 is TGTGCCAGCAGGGGGACAGACCCAAACATTCAGTACTTC. Its protein is CASRGTDPNIQYF. Variable domain in full (rest from reference TRBV2 and TRBJ2-4): EPEVTQTPSHQVTQMGQEVILRCVPISNHLYFYWYRQILGQKVEFLVSFYNNEISEKSEIFDDQFSVERPDGSNFTLKIRSTKLEDSAMYFCASRGTDPNIQYFGAGTRLSVL.

The chain employs TRBV5-1 and TRBJ2-4, with unresolved D. The CDR3 totals 14 residues. V lost 0 bases, J lost 0 bases, and 4 bases lay in between. CDR1 SGHRS and CDR2 YFSETQ come from the germline V gene. The DNA for the CDR3 is TGCGCCAGCAGCTTGGATTTAGCCAAAAACATTCAGTACTTC. It encodes CASSLDLAKNIQYF.

V is TRBV7-2 and J is TRBJ2-3; D is ambiguous. CDR1 is SGHTA, CDR2 FQGNSA, per germline. Deletions cut 5 bases from V and 5 bases from J, with 11 bases between. This CDR3 has 13 residues. The CDR3 DNA is TGTGCCAGCAGCCTCCTTGGGCTAGATACGCAGTATTTT. This gives the protein CASSLLGLDTQYF.

This clone was found a few times. The V gene is TRBV7-3, the J gene TRBJ2-7, with 8 bases aligning to TRBD2. This CDR3 has 15 residues. J was trimmed by 2 bases and V by 2 bases; bases with no gene match: 5. The germline V gene encodes CDR1 SGHTA and CDR2 FQGTGA. The CDR3 here is CASSLGQGLAYEQYF. The CDR3 DNA is TGTGCCAGCAGCTTAGGCCAGGGACTAGCCTACGAGCAGTACTTC. Full variable domain (outside the CDR3, taken from reference TRBV7-3 and TRBJ2-7): GAGVSQTPSNKVTEKGKYVELRCDPISGHTALYWYRQSLGQGPEFLIYFQGTGAADDSGLPNDRFFAVRPEGSVSTLKIQRTERGDSAVYLCASSLGQGLAYEQYFGPGTRLTVT.

This sequence joins TRBV7-9 and TRBJ2-3; 10 bases line up with TRBD2. Germline CDR1 is SEHNR and CDR2 is FQNEAQ (reference sequence). V was pared by 0 bases and J by 4 bases, with 4 bases of the junction left unmatched. This CDR3 spans 16 amino acids. The CDR3 loop is CASSLALAGEADTQYF. The CDR3, as DNA: TGTGCCAGCAGCTTAGCCCTAGCGGGAGAGGCAGATACGCAGTATTTT.

This chain's CDR3 is CASSYSTSGGVSEQYF. CDR3 bases: TGTGCCAGCAGTTACTCGACTAGCGGGGGGGTAAGCGAGCAGTACTTC. This sequence joins TRBV6-6 and TRBJ2-7; 14 nucleotides align to TRBD2. The CDR3 has 16 residues. V shed 0 bases, J shed 6 bases, and the junction held 4 bases outside the gene matches. Per germline, CDR1 MNHNY and CDR2 SVGAGI (reference sequence).